A selection of T cell receptor beta chains follows, all from one sample in a study of blood T cells in healthy people across ages. In TCRdb, the 5' RACE reads were re-called with MiXCR into one record per CDR3 protein. The sample includes some 1.7 million distinct CDR3 sequences, approximately 30% seen only once; the top ten take roughly 8.2%. The sample was blood. Receptor source: a woman aged 25 to 39 in good health. Both conserved end residues are part of each CDR3. The order of the fields is D gene, V gene, clone size, J gene, CDR3 DNA, CDR3 protein. A D gene is named only where the DNA matches it firmly. Not all rows give a size; the values are once, few, many and, for expanded clones, a class.

D gene: -; V gene: TRBV27; clone size: -; J gene: TRBJ1-2; CDR3 DNA: TGTGCCAGCAGTTTAGTGAGCACATCCTCCTATGGCTACACCTTC; CDR3 protein: CASSLVSTSSYGYTF
D gene: -; V gene: TRBV4-3; clone size: many; J gene: TRBJ2-7; CDR3 DNA: TGCGCCAGCAGCCAAGAAGGAGAGGGGCCCTACGAGCAGTACTTC; CDR3 protein: CASSQEGEGPYEQYF
D gene: -; V gene: TRBV5-6; clone size: few; J gene: TRBJ2-4; CDR3 DNA: TGTGCCAGCAGCTTGTCAGACCTAGAGTACGTGCAGTACTTC; CDR3 protein: CASSLSDLEYVQYF
D gene: -; V gene: TRBV20-1; clone size: many; J gene: TRBJ2-7; CDR3 DNA: TGCAGTGCTAGTTGGGTGAGGCTAGGGTTTGAGCAGTACTTC; CDR3 protein: CSASWVRLGFEQYF
D gene: -; V gene: TRBV7-2; clone size: -; J gene: TRBJ2-6; CDR3 DNA: TGTGCCAGCAGCCCCCAAATTACTGCTGGGGCCAACGTCCTGACTTTC; CDR3 protein: CASSPQITAGANVLTF
D gene: TRBD2; V gene: TRBV2; clone size: -; J gene: TRBJ2-1; CDR3 DNA: TGTGCCAGCAGCCGGGGCGGGGGGGCAAATGAGCAGTTCTTC; CDR3 protein: CASSRGGGANEQFF
D gene: TRBD2; V gene: TRBV5-4; clone size: -; J gene: TRBJ2-3; CDR3 DNA: TGTGCCAGCAGCTTTTATCGACTAGCGGGCTCCGATACGCAGTATTTT; CDR3 protein: CASSFYRLAGSDTQYF
D gene: -; V gene: TRBV6-1; clone size: -; J gene: TRBJ1-2; CDR3 DNA: TGTGCCGGCAGTGATGGGGGCAGGCTCGAACGGGGCTACACCTTC; CDR3 protein: CAGSDGGRLERGYTF
D gene: -; V gene: TRBV12-5; clone size: -; J gene: TRBJ2-3; CDR3 DNA: TGTGCTAGTGGTTTAGGGGCCAGCACAGATACGCAGTATTTT; CDR3 protein: CASGLGASTDTQYF
D gene: -; V gene: TRBV5-1; clone size: -; J gene: TRBJ2-3; CDR3 DNA: TGCGCCAGCAGCTCCGGTTTTAGAGATACGCAGTATTTT; CDR3 protein: CASSSGFRDTQYF
D gene: -; V gene: TRBV20-1; clone size: few; J gene: TRBJ2-3; CDR3 DNA: TGCAGTGCCCCTTCCTCCCCTAGTCTGGATACGCAGTATTTT; CDR3 protein: CSAPSSPSLDTQYF
D gene: -; V gene: TRBV5-1; clone size: -; J gene: TRBJ2-2; CDR3 DNA: TGCGCCACCAAGAGGGAGAAGAACACCGGGGAGCTGTTTTTT; CDR3 protein: CATKREKNTGELFF
D gene: -; V gene: TRBV6-6; clone size: few; J gene: TRBJ2-7; CDR3 DNA: TGTGCCAGCAGAAGGGATCATTTGAATGAGCAGTACTTC; CDR3 protein: CASRRDHLNEQYF
D gene: -; V gene: TRBV7-2; clone size: few; J gene: TRBJ2-7; CDR3 DNA: TGTGCCAGCAGCTTAGGTTCTAGCGAGGACGAGCAGTACTTC; CDR3 protein: CASSLGSSEDEQYF
D gene: -; V gene: TRBV15; clone size: many; J gene: TRBJ2-7; CDR3 DNA: TGTGCCACCAGCTCACACGACGGACGGCTTTGGGAGCAGTACTTC; CDR3 protein: CATSSHDGRLWEQYF
D gene: -; V gene: TRBV6-1; clone size: few; J gene: TRBJ1-6; CDR3 DNA: TGTGCCAGCAGTGAATACGAGACAGGACTGAATTCACCCCTCCACTTT; CDR3 protein: CASSEYETGLNSPLHF
D gene: TRBD2; V gene: TRBV6-6; clone size: few; J gene: TRBJ2-3; CDR3 DNA: TGTGCCAGCAGTACCTACTCGGGAGGGTCCACAGATACGCAGTATTTT; CDR3 protein: CASSTYSGGSTDTQYF
D gene: -; V gene: TRBV5-1; clone size: -; J gene: TRBJ2-6; CDR3 DNA: TGCGCCAGCAGCTTGGAGGGCAGGGTGGAACTCTCTGGGGCCAACGTCCTGACTTTC; CDR3 protein: CASSLEGRVELSGANVLTF
D gene: TRBD1; V gene: TRBV5-1; clone size: many; J gene: TRBJ2-7; CDR3 DNA: TGCGCCAGCAGCTTTGGGGACAGAGACGCACCCGAGCAGTACTTC; CDR3 protein: CASSFGDRDAPEQYF
D gene: -; V gene: TRBV19; clone size: -; J gene: TRBJ1-2; CDR3 DNA: TGTGCCAGATTACTCCGGGACAACTATGGCTACACCTTC; CDR3 protein: CARLLRDNYGYTF
D gene: -; V gene: TRBV10-1; clone size: few; J gene: TRBJ2-5; CDR3 DNA: TGCGCCAGCAGCCCTGGGGGCGATGGGGAGACCCAGTACTTC; CDR3 protein: CASSPGGDGETQYF
D gene: -; V gene: TRBV7-9; clone size: many; J gene: TRBJ1-2; CDR3 DNA: TGTGCCAGCAGCTTATTGGCAGGGCTTGGCTACACCTTC; CDR3 protein: CASSLLAGLGYTF
D gene: TRBD2; V gene: TRBV11-2; clone size: -; J gene: TRBJ2-3; CDR3 DNA: TGTGCCAGCAGCTTAGGTCTGACTAGCGGGGGGTCCCGCACAGATACGCAGTATTTT; CDR3 protein: CASSLGLTSGGSRTDTQYF
D gene: -; V gene: TRBV7-2; clone size: -; J gene: TRBJ2-6; CDR3 DNA: TGTGCCAGCACCCTAAGCTCGGCAGCCTCCTCTGGGGCCAACGTCCTGACTTTC; CDR3 protein: CASTLSSAASSGANVLTF
D gene: -; V gene: TRBV27; clone size: once; J gene: TRBJ2-5; CDR3 DNA: TGTGCCAGCAGTCCCCGTGGTGCGTGGGCCATGGACCAAGAGACCCAGTACTTC; CDR3 protein: CASSPRGAWAMDQETQYF
D gene: TRBD1; V gene: TRBV27; clone size: -; J gene: TRBJ1-4; CDR3 DNA: TGTGCCAGCAGTCCCGTGACAGGGTCTAATGAAAAACTGTTTTTT; CDR3 protein: CASSPVTGSNEKLFF
D gene: -; V gene: TRBV21-1; clone size: -; J gene: TRBJ1-4; CDR3 DNA: TGTGCCAGCACCCCTGGAGACGCTCCAACTAATGAAAAACTGTTTTTT; CDR3 protein: CASTPGDAPTNEKLFF
D gene: -; V gene: TRBV25-1; clone size: few; J gene: TRBJ2-1; CDR3 DNA: TGTGCCAGCAGTGATCCAGGGACTGAGCAGTTCTTC; CDR3 protein: CASSDPGTEQFF
D gene: -; V gene: TRBV12-3/TRBV12-4; clone size: -; J gene: TRBJ1-2; CDR3 DNA: TGTGCCAGCAGGGAGAATGTTGGTGGCTACACCTTC; CDR3 protein: CASRENVGGYTF
D gene: TRBD1; V gene: TRBV28; clone size: few; J gene: TRBJ2-7; CDR3 DNA: TGTGCCAGCACCGTACCGGGACAGGGGGTCTACGAGCAGTACTTC; CDR3 protein: CASTVPGQGVYEQYF
D gene: -; V gene: TRBV15; clone size: few; J gene: TRBJ2-5; CDR3 DNA: TGTGCCACCAGCCGGGGCGGGGTTGTTCAAGGGACCCAGTACTTC; CDR3 protein: CATSRGGVVQGTQYF
D gene: -; V gene: TRBV7-2; clone size: -; J gene: TRBJ2-4; CDR3 DNA: TGTGCCAGCAGCTTATTCGAGGTTGAGCAGTACTTC; CDR3 protein: CASSLFEVEQYF
D gene: TRBD2; V gene: TRBV5-1; clone size: few; J gene: TRBJ2-1; CDR3 DNA: TGCGCCGGCAGCTTGTTGGCTAGCGGTGTCTACAATGAGCAGTTCTTC; CDR3 protein: CAGSLLASGVYNEQFF